The 14 T cell receptor beta chains below were found in one sample sequenced in a study of cytomegalovirus exposure and HLA in healthy donors. Assay: immunoSEQ multiplex PCR; the TCRdb copy retains only in-frame clones and omits some. Of some 120,000 clones listed, 70% to 90% are singletons. Sequenced input: PBMCs. These receptors came from a woman aged 25 to 39 in good health and CMV-seronegative.

The chain has TRBV4-3 and TRBJ1-2; 7 positions agree with TRBD1. The ends lost 0 bases at V and 4 bases at J; junction bases unmatched: 5. The CDR3 is 15 amino acids. CDR1 and CDR2 (germline): LGHNA, YSLEER. The CDR3 DNA reads as TGCGCCAGCAGCCAAGATAGGACAGGTATCTATGGCTACACCTTC. It is translated as CASSQDRTGIYGYTF.

The CDR3, as DNA: TGTGCCAGCAGCTCCACTCCCACGGGGTTCGGCGATTCACCCCTCCACTTT. It translates to CASSSTPTGFGDSPLHF. The chain uses TRBV7-8 and TRBJ1-6; D gene uncertain. From germline, CDR1 is SGHVS and CDR2 FQNEAQ. The CDR3 spans 17 residues. V lost 4 bases to trimming and J lost 8 bases, with 21 bases between them. The full variable domain, completed using reference TRBV7-8 and TRBJ1-6, is GAGVSQSPRYKVAKRGQDVALRCDPISGHVSLFWYQQALGQGPEFLTYFQNEAQLDKSGLPSDRFFAERPEGSVSTLKIQRTQQEDSAVYLCASSSTPTGFGDSPLHFGNGTRLTVT.

The gene calls are TRBV7-9 and TRBJ2-7; a weak D match, TRBD1 (6 bases). This CDR3 is 14 amino acids long. Trimming shortened V by 4 bases and J by 0 bases, and 10 bases separated the two germline ends. Germline V gene data show CDR1 as SEHNR and CDR2 as FQNEAQ (reference sequence). The CDR3 region is CASSSRDTSYEQYF. The CDR3 DNA sequence: TGTGCCAGCAGCTCTCGGGACACCTCCTACGAGCAGTACTTC.

This sequence joins TRBV7-9 and TRBJ2-3, with 8 bases aligning to TRBD2. The V segment lost 2 bases and the J segment 4 bases; nucleotides outside the gene matches: 8. There are 16 residues in the CDR3. CDR1 and CDR2 from the germline V gene are SEHNR and FQNEAQ (reference sequence). CDR3 DNA sequence: TGTGCCAGCAGCTTAACCGGGGGGGCCATCGCAGATACGCAGTATTTT. Translation: CASSLTGGAIADTQYF.

This clone showed up just a few times. The V gene is TRBV18, the J gene TRBJ1-6, with a weak D call TRBD1 (6 bases). The CDR3 extends over 14 amino acids. Germline-derived CDR1 and CDR2 are KGHSH and LQKENI. V dropped 3 bases and J dropped 8 bases, with 11 bases sitting between them. CDR3: CASSPRQDDSPLHF. The CDR3 region has the DNA TGTGCCAGCTCACCTCGACAGGACGATTCACCCCTCCACTTT.

This chain links TRBV4-1 with TRBJ1-3; 7 bases agree with TRBD1. The CDR3 covers 19 residues. Germline-derived CDR1 and CDR2 are MGHRA and YSYEKL. The V and J ends lost 0 bases and 7 bases, in that order; junction bases with no gene match: 18. This chain's CDR3 is CASSQDRGQRRGVSNTIYF. In nucleotides, the CDR3 is TGCGCCAGCAGCCAAGATCGGGGACAGAGAAGAGGTGTGTCGAACACCATATATTTT.

The chain has TRBV7-9 and TRBJ2-1; 7 bases align to TRBD1. The CDR3 runs to 15 residues. CDR1 and CDR2 from the germline V gene are SEHNR and FQNEAQ (reference sequence). Germline trimming cut 5 bases from V and 8 bases from J; bases unmatched to any gene: 12. The CDR3, as DNA: TGTGCCAGCAGCAAACAGGGGTTTATCTGGGATGAGCAGTTCTTC. It codes for CASSKQGFIWDEQFF.

This clone was found a few times. The chain employs TRBV5-1 and TRBJ1-6; 7 bases agree with TRBD1. V lost 4 bases to trimming and J lost 7 bases; unmatched junction nucleotides: 5. This CDR3 is 14 amino acids long. Germline CDR1 and CDR2: SGHRS and YFSETQ. CDR3 DNA sequence: TGCGCCAGCAGCAGGGACAGCGCCAATTCACCCCTCCACTTT. It is translated as CASSRDSANSPLHF.

The DNA for the CDR3 is TGCGCCAGCAGTCAATCTCGAGACTCGGGGGAGCAGTACTTC. Amino acids: CASSQSRDSGEQYF. This sequence joins TRBV23-1 and TRBJ2-7; a possible D gene is TRBD2 (5 bases). TRBV23-1 is filed as an ORF, its function uncertain. V lost 0 bases to trimming and J lost 7 bases, with 13 bases between them. There are 14 residues in the CDR3.

The CDR3 sequence is CASSRDRGYYGYTF. DNA for the CDR3: TGTGCCAGCAGTCGGGACAGGGGTTACTATGGCTACACCTTC. V gene TRBV9 combines with J gene TRBJ1-2; 10 bases are a match to TRBD1. CDR1 is SGDLS and CDR2 is YYNGEE in the germline V gene. Trimming removed 5 bases from V and 3 bases from J; junction bases left unmatched: 4. The CDR3 extends over 14 amino acids.

The chain uses TRBV10-2 and TRBJ2-3; 10 nucleotides match TRBD2. Germline V gene data show CDR1 as WSHSY and CDR2 as SAAADI. After removal of 3 bases from V and 5 bases from J, the junction contained 8 bases not matched to a gene. This CDR3 has 16 residues. The CDR3 DNA is TGCGCCAGCAGTGATCCCCGCAGCGGGGGGGGAGATACGCAGTATTTT. This sequence encodes CASSDPRSGGGDTQYF.

The chain recombines TRBV7-8 with TRBJ2-7; 8 nucleotides match TRBD2. The V gene's germline CDR1 is SGHVS and CDR2 FQNEAQ. The V and J ends lost 4 bases and 2 bases, in that order; junction bases with no gene match: 4. The CDR3 runs 14 residues. This chain's CDR3 is CASSSAGGTYEQYF. For the CDR3, the DNA is TGTGCCAGCAGCTCGGCGGGGGGAACCTACGAGCAGTACTTC.

The rearrangement joins TRBV6-5 to TRBJ1-5; D is uncertain. The CDR3 runs 15 residues. CDR1 is MNHEY, CDR2 SVGAGI, per germline. V was clipped by 0 bases and J by 0 bases, with 6 bases between them. The CDR3 spells CASSYSLASNQPQHF. The CDR3 DNA sequence: TGTGCCAGCAGTTACTCATTGGCTAGCAATCAGCCCCAGCATTTT.

Note on this clone: Additional DNA sequences in this sample encode the identical CDR3. This rearrangement joins TRBV5-1 to TRBJ1-1, with 7 bases that match TRBD1. CDR1 is SGHRS, CDR2 YFSETQ, per germline. V shed 0 bases, J shed 8 bases, and the junction held 1 base outside the gene matches. The CDR3 is made up of 12 amino acids. In DNA form, the CDR3 reads TGCGCCAGCAGCTTGGCAGGGGGAGAAGCTTTCTTT. The encoded protein is CASSLAGGEAFF.